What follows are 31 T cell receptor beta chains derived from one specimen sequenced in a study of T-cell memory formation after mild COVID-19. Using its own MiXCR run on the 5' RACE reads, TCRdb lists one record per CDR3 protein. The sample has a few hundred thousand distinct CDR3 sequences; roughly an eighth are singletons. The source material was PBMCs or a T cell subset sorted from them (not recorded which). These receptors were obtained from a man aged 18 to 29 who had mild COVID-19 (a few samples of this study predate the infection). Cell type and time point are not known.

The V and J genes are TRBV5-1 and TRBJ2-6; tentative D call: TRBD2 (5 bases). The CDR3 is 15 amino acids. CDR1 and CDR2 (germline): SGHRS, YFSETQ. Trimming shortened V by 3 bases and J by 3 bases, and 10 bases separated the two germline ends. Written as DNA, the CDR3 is TGCGCCAGCAGCTCCTCCGGGGATGGGGCCAACGTCCTGACTTTC. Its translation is CASSSSGDGANVLTF.

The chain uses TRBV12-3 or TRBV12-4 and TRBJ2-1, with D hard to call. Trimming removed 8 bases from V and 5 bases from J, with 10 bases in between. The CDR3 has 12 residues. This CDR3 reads CASGPGDNEQFF. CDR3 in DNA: TGTGCCAGCGGTCCCGGTGACAATGAGCAGTTCTTC.

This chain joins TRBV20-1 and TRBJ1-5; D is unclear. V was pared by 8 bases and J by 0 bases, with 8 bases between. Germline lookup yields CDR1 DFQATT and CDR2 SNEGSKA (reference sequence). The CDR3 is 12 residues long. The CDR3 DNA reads TGCAGTTCGCAGGTTAGCAATCAGCCCCAGCATTTT. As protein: CSSQVSNQPQHF.

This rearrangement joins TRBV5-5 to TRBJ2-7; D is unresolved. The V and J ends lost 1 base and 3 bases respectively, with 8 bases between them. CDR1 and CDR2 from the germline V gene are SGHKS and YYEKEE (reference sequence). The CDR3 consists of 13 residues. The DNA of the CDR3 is TGTGCCAGCAGCTTGCGGGCGAACTACGAGCAGTACGTC. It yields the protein CASSLRANYEQYV.

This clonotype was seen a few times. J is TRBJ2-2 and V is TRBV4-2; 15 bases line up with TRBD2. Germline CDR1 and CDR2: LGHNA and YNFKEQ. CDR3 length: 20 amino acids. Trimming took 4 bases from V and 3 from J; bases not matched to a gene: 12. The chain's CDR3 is CASSPQGSGLAGGHTGELFF. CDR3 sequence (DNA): TGTGCCAGCAGCCCCCAAGGGTCTGGACTAGCGGGGGGGCACACCGGGGAGCTGTTTTTT.

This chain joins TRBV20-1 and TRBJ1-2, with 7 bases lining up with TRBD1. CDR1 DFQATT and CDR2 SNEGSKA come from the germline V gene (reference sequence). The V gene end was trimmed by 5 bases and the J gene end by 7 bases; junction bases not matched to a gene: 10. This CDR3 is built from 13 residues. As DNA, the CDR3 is TGCAGTGCTCCTATGCCCCGGACAGGTGGCTACACCTTC. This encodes CSAPMPRTGGYTF.

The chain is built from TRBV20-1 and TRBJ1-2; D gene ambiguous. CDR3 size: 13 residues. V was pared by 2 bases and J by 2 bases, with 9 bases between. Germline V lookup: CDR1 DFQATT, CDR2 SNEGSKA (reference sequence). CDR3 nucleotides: TGCAGTGCTAGAATGTCACAGAACTATGGCTACACCTTC. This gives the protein CSARMSQNYGYTF.

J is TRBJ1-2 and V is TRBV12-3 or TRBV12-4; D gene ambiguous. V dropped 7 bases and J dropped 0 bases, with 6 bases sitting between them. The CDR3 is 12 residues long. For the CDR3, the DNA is TGTGCCAGCAACGGCCCTAACTATGGCTACACCTTC. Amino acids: CASNGPNYGYTF.

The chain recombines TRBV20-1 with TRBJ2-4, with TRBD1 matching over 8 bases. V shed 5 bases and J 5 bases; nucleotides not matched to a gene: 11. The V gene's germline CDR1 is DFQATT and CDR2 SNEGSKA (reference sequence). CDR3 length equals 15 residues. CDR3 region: CSAQGAEGIQNIQYF. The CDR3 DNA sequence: TGCAGTGCTCAGGGGGCGGAGGGGATTCAAAACATTCAGTACTTC.

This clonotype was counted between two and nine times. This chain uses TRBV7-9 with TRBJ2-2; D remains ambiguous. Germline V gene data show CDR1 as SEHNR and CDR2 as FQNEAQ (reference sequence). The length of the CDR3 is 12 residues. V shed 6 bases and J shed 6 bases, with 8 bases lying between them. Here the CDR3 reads CASSGMSGELFF. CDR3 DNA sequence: TGTGCCAGCAGTGGGATGTCCGGGGAGCTGTTTTTT.

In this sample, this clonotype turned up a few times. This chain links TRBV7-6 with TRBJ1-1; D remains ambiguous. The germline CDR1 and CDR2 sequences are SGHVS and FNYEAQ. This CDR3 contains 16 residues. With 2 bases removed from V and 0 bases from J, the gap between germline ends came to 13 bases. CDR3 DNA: TGTGCCAGCAGCTTAAGGGCAGTTTCCATGAACACTGAAGCTTTCTTT. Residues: CASSLRAVSMNTEAFF.

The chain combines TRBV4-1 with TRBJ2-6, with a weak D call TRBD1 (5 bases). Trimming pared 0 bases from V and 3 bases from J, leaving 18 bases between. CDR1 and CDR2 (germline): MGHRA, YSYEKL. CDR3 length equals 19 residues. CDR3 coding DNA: TGCGCCAGCAGCCAAGAGTCGCAGGGCCTAACAAGTGGGGCCAACGTCCTGACTTTC. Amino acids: CASSQESQGLTSGANVLTF.

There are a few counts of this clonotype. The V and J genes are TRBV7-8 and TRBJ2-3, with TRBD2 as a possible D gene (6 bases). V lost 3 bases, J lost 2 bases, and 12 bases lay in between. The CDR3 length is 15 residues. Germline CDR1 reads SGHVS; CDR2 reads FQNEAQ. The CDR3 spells CASSFLGEATDTQYF. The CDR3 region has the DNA TGTGCCAGCAGCTTCCTGGGGGAGGCCACAGATACGCAGTATTTT.

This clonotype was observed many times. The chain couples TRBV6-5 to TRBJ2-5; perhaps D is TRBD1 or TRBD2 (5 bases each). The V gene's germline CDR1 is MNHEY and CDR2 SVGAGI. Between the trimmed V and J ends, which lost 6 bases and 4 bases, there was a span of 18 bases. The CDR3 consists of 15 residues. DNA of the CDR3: TGTGCCAGCAGCCACGGGACCTTACAAACAGAGACCCAGTACTTC. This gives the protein CASSHGTLQTETQYF.

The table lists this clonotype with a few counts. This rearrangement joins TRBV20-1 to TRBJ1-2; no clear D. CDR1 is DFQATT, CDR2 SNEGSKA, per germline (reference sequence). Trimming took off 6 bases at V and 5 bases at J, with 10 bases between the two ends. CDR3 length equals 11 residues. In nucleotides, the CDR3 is TGCAGTGCCCAGACCGATTATGGCTACACCTTC. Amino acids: CSAQTDYGYTF.

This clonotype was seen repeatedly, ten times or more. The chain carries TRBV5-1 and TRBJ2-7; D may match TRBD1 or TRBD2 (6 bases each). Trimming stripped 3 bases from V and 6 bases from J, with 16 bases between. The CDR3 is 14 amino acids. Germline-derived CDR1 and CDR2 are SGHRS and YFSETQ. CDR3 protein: CASSSGRGRFEQYF. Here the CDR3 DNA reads TGCGCCAGCAGCTCGGGACGGGGGCGCTTCGAGCAGTACTTC.

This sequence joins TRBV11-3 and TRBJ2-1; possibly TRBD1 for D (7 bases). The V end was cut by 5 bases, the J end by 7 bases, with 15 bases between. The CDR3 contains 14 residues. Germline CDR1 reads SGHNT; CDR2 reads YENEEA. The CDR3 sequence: CASSTRGVGNEQFF. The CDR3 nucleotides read TGTGCCAGCAGCACCAGGGGGGTGGGGAATGAGCAGTTCTTC. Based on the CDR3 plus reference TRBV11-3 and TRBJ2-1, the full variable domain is EAGVVQSPRYKIIEKKQPVAFWCNPISGHNTLYWYLQNLGQGPELLIRYENEEAVDDSQLPKDRFSAERLKGVDSTLKIQPAELGDSAVYLCASSTRGVGNEQFFGPGTRLTVL.

This CDR3 reads CASSISGDAETQYF. For the CDR3, the DNA is TGCGCCAGCAGCATTTCAGGGGATGCCGAGACCCAGTACTTC. The chain carries TRBV5-1 and TRBJ2-5, with a possible D match to TRBD1 (6 bases). The V gene's germline CDR1 is SGHRS and CDR2 YFSETQ. CDR3 length equals 14 residues. V lost 4 bases to trimming and J lost 5 bases, with 15 bases between them.

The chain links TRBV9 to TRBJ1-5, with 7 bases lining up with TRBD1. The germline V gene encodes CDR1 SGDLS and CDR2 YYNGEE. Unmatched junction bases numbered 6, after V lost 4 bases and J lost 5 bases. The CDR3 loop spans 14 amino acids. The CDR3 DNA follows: TGTGCCAGCAGCAAATACAGGGGCGATCAGCCCCAGCATTTT. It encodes CASSKYRGDQPQHF.

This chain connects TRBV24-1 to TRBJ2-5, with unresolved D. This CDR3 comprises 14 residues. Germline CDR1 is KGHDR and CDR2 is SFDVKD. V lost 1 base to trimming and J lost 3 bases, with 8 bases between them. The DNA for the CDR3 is TGTGCCACCAGTGATTTCGACTCCAAAGAGACCCAGTACTTC. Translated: CATSDFDSKETQYF.

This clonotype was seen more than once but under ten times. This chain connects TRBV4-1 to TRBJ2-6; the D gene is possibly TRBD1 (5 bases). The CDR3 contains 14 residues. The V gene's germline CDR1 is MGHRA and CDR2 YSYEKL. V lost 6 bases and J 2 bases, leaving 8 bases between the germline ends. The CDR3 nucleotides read TGCGCCAGCAGGAAGGGGACTGGGGCCAACGTCCTGACTTTC. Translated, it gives CASRKGTGANVLTF.

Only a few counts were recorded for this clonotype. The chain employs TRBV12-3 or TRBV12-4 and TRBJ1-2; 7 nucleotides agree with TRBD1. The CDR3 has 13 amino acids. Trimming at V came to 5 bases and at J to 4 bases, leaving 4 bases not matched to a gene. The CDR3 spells CASSLYRGYGYTF. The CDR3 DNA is TGTGCCAGCAGTCTCTACAGGGGCTATGGCTACACCTTC.

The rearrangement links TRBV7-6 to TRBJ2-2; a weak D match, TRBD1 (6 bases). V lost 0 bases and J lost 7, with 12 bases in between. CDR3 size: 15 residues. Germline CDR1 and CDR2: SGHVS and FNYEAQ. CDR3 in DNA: TGTGCCAGCAGCTTAGCGTGGGGGCTGGGCGGGGAGCTGTTTTTT. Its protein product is CASSLAWGLGGELFF. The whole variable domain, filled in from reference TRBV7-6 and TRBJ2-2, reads GAGVSQSPRYKVTKRGQDVALRCDPISGHVSLYWYRQALGQGPEFLTYFNYEAQQDKSGLPNDRFSAERPEGSISTLTIQRTEQRDSAMYRCASSLAWGLGGELFFGEGSRLTVL.

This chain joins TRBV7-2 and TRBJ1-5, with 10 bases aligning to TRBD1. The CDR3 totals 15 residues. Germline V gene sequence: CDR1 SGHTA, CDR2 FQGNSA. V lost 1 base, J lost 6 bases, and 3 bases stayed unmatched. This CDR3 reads CASSLGGTGVQPQHF. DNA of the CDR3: TGTGCCAGCAGCTTAGGCGGGACAGGGGTTCAGCCCCAGCATTTT.

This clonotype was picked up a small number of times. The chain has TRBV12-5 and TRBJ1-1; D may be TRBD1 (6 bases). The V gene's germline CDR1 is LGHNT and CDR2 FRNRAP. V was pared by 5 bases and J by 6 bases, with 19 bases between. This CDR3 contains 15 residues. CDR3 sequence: CASGPGQSLRAEAFF. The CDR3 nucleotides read TGTGCTAGTGGTCCTGGACAGTCCCTTCGGGCTGAAGCTTTCTTT.

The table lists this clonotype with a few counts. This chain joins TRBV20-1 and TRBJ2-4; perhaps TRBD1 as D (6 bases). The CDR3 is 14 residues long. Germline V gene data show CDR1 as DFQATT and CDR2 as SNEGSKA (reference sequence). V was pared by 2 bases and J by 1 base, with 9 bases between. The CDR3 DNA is TGCAGTGCTAGAAGAACAGGGGCCAAAAACATTCAGTACTTC. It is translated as CSARRTGAKNIQYF.

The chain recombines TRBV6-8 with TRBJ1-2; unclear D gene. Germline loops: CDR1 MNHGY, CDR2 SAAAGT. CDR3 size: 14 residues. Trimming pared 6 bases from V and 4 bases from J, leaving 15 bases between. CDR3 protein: CASRDRAELYGYTF. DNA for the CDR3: TGTGCCAGCAGAGATCGAGCGGAGCTCTATGGCTACACCTTC.

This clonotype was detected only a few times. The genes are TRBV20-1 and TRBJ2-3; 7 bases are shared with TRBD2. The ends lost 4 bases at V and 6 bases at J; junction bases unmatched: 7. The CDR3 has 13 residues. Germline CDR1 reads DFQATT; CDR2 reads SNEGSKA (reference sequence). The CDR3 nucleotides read TGCAGTGCTACTAGGGACTACCCGGATACGCAGTATTTT. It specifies CSATRDYPDTQYF.

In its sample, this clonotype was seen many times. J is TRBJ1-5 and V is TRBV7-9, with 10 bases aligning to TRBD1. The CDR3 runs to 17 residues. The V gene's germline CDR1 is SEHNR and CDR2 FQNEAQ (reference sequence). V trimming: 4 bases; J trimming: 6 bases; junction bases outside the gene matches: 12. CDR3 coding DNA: TGTGCCAGCAGCTCCGACAGGGGGCTAGTTTCGGTTCAGCCCCAGCATTTT. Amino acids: CASSSDRGLVSVQPQHF.

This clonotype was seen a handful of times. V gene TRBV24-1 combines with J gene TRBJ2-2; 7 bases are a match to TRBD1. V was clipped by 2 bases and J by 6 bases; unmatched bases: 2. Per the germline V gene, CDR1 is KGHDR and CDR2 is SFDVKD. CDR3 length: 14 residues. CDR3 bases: TGTGCCACCAGTGATTACGACAGGGCCGGGGAGCTGTTTTTT. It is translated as CATSDYDRAGELFF.

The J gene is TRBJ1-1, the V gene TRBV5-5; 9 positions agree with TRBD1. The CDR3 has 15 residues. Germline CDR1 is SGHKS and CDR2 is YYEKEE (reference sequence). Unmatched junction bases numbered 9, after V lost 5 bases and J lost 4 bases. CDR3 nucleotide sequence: TGTGCCAGCAGTCCACAGGGGGCGAGGGCCACTGAAGCTTTCTTT. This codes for CASSPQGARATEAFF.